A selection of T cell receptor beta chains follows, all from one sample in a study of technical replicates of blood from several donors. Sequencing was performed with immunoSEQ multiplex PCR; in TCRdb, only in-frame clones are kept and a portion is missing. The table lists nearly 90,000 clones, approximately 95% of them singletons. Sequencing was done on a sample of T cells isolated from PBMCs. These receptors all stem from a human donor in good health. Each CDR3 is given with its conserved first and last residue. A D gene is named only where the DNA matches it firmly. A clone size is listed for some rows: how often the clone was seen (once, few, many), or a class if it is expanded.

j_gene	d_gene	abundance	v_gene	len	CDR3aa	CDR3nt
TRBJ2-3	-	-	TRBV12-1	17	CASSFSGLEHGTDTQYF	TGTGCCAGCAGTTTTTCGGGACTAGAGCATGGCACAGATACGCAGTATTTT
TRBJ1-1	-	-	TRBV19	14	CASSILMGATEAFF	TGTGCCAGTAGTATCCTTATGGGGGCCACTGAAGCTTTCTTT
TRBJ1-1	-	-	TRBV7-2	15	CASSLVPSGPTEAFF	TGTGCCAGCAGCTTAGTCCCCTCAGGGCCCACTGAAGCTTTCTTT
TRBJ1-3	-	-	TRBV28	14	CATRRGGAGNTIYF	TGTGCCACCCGTCGGGGGGGGGCTGGAAACACCATATATTTT
TRBJ2-1	TRBD1	-	TRBV7-8	15	CASSLRTGQDNEQFF	TGTGCCAGCAGCTTGCGGACAGGGCAGGACAATGAGCAGTTCTTC
TRBJ1-2	TRBD1	-	TRBV27	13	CASSLAGGYGYTF	TGTGCCAGCAGTTTAGCAGGGGGCTATGGCTACACCTTC
TRBJ2-5	TRBD1	once	TRBV7-9	14	CASSRQGEGETQYF	TGTGCCAGCAGCCGACAGGGAGAAGGAGAGACCCAGTACTTC
TRBJ1-5	-	-	TRBV19	13	CASSPEGNQPQHF	TGTGCCAGTAGTCCGGAGGGAAATCAGCCCCAGCATTTT
TRBJ2-1	TRBD2	-	TRBV11-1	18	CASSLGLAGGSSYNEQFF	TGTGCCAGCAGCTTGGGACTAGCGGGAGGCTCCTCCTACAATGAGCAGTTCTTC
TRBJ2-1	-	-	TRBV20-1	8	CSLNEQFF	TGCAGCCTCAATGAGCAGTTCTTC
TRBJ2-4	TRBD1	-	TRBV5-4	15	CASSFPGTGKNIQYF	TGTGCCAGCAGCTTTCCTGGGACAGGGAAAAACATTCAGTACTTC
TRBJ1-4	TRBD1	-	TRBV25-1	16	CASSRDRALTNEKLFF	TGTGCCAGCAGCCGGGACAGGGCCCTCACAAATGAAAAACTGTTTTTT
TRBJ1-2	-	-	TRBV27	13	CASSFGTYYGYTF	TGTGCCAGCAGTTTCGGGACATACTATGGCTACACCTTC
TRBJ2-5	-	-	TRBV19	15	CASSIDRGNQETQYF	TGTGCCAGTAGTATAGATCGCGGGAACCAAGAGACCCAGTACTTC
TRBJ2-5	TRBD1	once	TRBV30	12	CAWGDRVETQYF	TGTGCCTGGGGGGACAGGGTAGAGACCCAGTACTTC
TRBJ1-2	-	-	TRBV19	16	CASSPNLGAGAYGYTF	TGTGCCAGTTCCCCCAACCTTGGGGCAGGGGCCTATGGCTACACCTTC
TRBJ2-2	TRBD2	once	TRBV5-1	15	CASSGLARNTGELFF	TGCGCCAGCAGCGGACTAGCGAGGAACACCGGGGAGCTGTTTTTT
TRBJ1-4	TRBD1	-	TRBV28	15	CASSSDRAANEKLFF	TGTGCCAGCAGTTCGGACAGGGCGGCTAATGAAAAACTGTTTTTT
TRBJ2-7	-	-	TRBV7-9	14	CASSPRTAYYEQYF	TGTGCCAGCAGCCCAAGGACAGCCTACTACGAGCAGTACTTC
TRBJ1-1	-	few	TRBV28	15	CASSPYLSLNTEAFF	TGTGCCAGCAGCCCCTACTTAAGCCTGAACACTGAAGCTTTCTTT
TRBJ2-5	-	-	TRBV5-1	12	CASSLASETQYF	TGCGCCAGCAGCTTGGCCTCGGAGACCCAGTACTTC
TRBJ2-7	TRBD2	once	TRBV30	13	CAWGGTSGYEQYF	TGTGCCTGGGGTGGGACTAGCGGATACGAGCAGTACTTC
TRBJ2-5	TRBD2	-	TRBV7-9	16	CASSKGGLAGQETQYF	TGTGCCAGCAGCAAGGGAGGACTAGCGGGTCAAGAGACCCAGTACTTC
TRBJ2-7	TRBD2	-	TRBV7-9	15	CASSLEGLGYYEQYF	TGTGCCAGCAGCTTAGAGGGACTAGGCTACTACGAGCAGTACTTC
TRBJ2-5	-	-	TRBV30	11	CAWSGEETQYF	TGTGCCTGGTCGGGGGAAGAGACCCAGTACTTC
TRBJ1-1	-	-	TRBV7-3	14	CASSLTYGGTEAFF	TGTGCCAGCAGCTTAACGTACGGGGGGACTGAAGCTTTCTTT
TRBJ1-3	-	-	TRBV30	14	CAWSVDSSGNTIYF	TGTGCCTGGAGTGTAGATAGCTCTGGAAACACCATATATTTT
TRBJ1-2	-	-	TRBV19	12	CASSRQLAGYTF	TGTGCCAGTTCTAGGCAGTTGGCGGGCTACACCTTC
TRBJ2-1	TRBD2	-	TRBV28	16	CASSLEGLAGHNEQFF	TGTGCCAGCAGTTTAGAAGGACTAGCGGGCCACAATGAGCAGTTCTTC
TRBJ1-2	-	-	TRBV30	13	CAWSERGNYGYTF	TGTGCCTGGAGCGAGAGGGGGAACTATGGCTACACCTTC
TRBJ1-2	-	-	TRBV6-1	13	CASSDLDSDGYTF	TGTGCCAGCAGTGACCTCGACAGCGATGGCTACACCTTC
TRBJ2-1	TRBD2	-	TRBV29-1	16	CSVYSGRSSPYNEQFF	TGCAGCGTTTATAGCGGGAGATCTTCGCCCTACAATGAGCAGTTCTTC
TRBJ2-1	TRBD1	-	TRBV30	13	CAWREDREHEQFF	TGTGCCTGGAGGGAGGACAGGGAGCATGAGCAGTTCTTC
TRBJ2-5	-	-	TRBV6-1	12	CASIGARETQYF	TGTGCCAGCATTGGGGCAAGAGAGACCCAGTACTTC
TRBJ2-2	TRBD1	-	TRBV19	16	CASSPRDRGNTGELFF	TGTGCCAGTAGTCCGAGGGACAGGGGCAACACCGGGGAGCTGTTTTTT
TRBJ2-7	TRBD2	-	TRBV13	14	CASSLGLAGEEQYF	TGTGCCAGCAGCTTAGGCCTAGCGGGAGAGGAGCAGTACTTC
TRBJ1-2	-	-	TRBV11-1	13	CASSPRSGVGYTF	TGTGCCAGCAGCCCGCGCTCAGGGGTTGGCTACACCTTC
TRBJ2-5	-	-	TRBV5-1	16	CASSRFGLSPSETQYF	TGCGCCAGCAGCCGATTCGGACTTTCACCCTCAGAGACCCAGTACTTC
TRBJ2-7	TRBD2	-	TRBV13	16	CASSFFSGRAFDEQYF	TGTGCCAGCAGCTTTTTTTCCGGGAGGGCTTTCGACGAGCAGTACTTC
TRBJ1-4	-	-	TRBV4-3	14	CASSGRDGGEKLFF	TGCGCCAGCAGCGGGCGGGACGGAGGTGAAAAACTGTTTTTT
TRBJ1-4	-	once	TRBV19	14	CASSIGSTGEKLFF	TGTGCCAGTAGTATAGGCTCAACGGGGGAAAAACTGTTTTTT
TRBJ2-7	TRBD1	-	TRBV9	15	CASSVGTGGPYEQYF	TGTGCCAGCAGCGTTGGGACAGGGGGCCCCTACGAGCAGTACTTC
TRBJ1-2	TRBD1	-	TRBV19	15	CASSGPTGTPYGYTF	TGTGCCAGTAGTGGACCGACAGGGACCCCCTATGGCTACACCTTC
TRBJ2-7	TRBD1	-	TRBV2	13	CASSLDRRYEQYF	TGTGCCAGCAGTTTGGACAGGCGGTACGAGCAGTACTTC
TRBJ1-3	-	once	TRBV18	19	CASSPPGGIVSSSGNTIYF	TGTGCCAGCTCGCCTCCGGGGGGCATCGTGTCGAGCTCTGGAAACACCATATATTTT
TRBJ1-2	TRBD1	-	TRBV2	14	CASSADRERRGYTF	TGTGCCAGCAGTGCCGACAGGGAACGACGGGGCTACACCTTC
TRBJ2-7	TRBD2	once	TRBV30	14	CAWSVGTSYSPQYF	TGTGCCTGGAGTGTAGGGACTAGCTACTCCCCGCAGTACTTC
TRBJ2-1	TRBD1	-	TRBV30	13	CAWSGQGAGEQFF	TGTGCCTGGAGTGGACAGGGGGCAGGTGAGCAGTTCTTC
TRBJ2-5	-	-	TRBV9	14	CASSVEGVDETQYF	TGTGCCAGCAGCGTAGAGGGGGTGGATGAGACCCAGTACTTC
TRBJ2-5	TRBD2	few	TRBV5-1	16	CASSLGSSGSYETQYF	TGCGCCAGCAGCTTGGGATCTAGCGGGAGTTATGAGACCCAGTACTTC
TRBJ2-3	-	-	TRBV6-6	14	CASSYIAGTDTQYF	TGTGCCAGCAGTTACATAGCGGGCACAGATACGCAGTATTTT
TRBJ1-2	-	few	TRBV19	15	CASISDPTGINGYTF	TGTGCCAGCATAAGCGACCCTACAGGGATTAATGGCTACACCTTC
TRBJ1-2	TRBD1	-	TRBV28	9	CATGDGYTF	TGTGCTACAGGGGACGGCTACACCTTC